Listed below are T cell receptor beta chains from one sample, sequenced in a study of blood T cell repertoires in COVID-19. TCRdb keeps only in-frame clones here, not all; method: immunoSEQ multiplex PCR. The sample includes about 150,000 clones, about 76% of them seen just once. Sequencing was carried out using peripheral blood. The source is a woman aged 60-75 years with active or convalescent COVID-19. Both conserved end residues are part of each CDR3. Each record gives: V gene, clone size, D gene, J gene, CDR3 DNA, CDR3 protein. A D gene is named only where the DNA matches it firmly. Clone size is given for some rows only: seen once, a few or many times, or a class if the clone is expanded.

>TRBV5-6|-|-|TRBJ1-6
TGTGCCAGCAGCTTGGTTGGGGCCTCACCCCTCCACTTT
CASSLVGASPLHF
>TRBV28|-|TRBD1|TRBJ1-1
TGTGCCAGCAACTTGGACAGGGGGCCCGACACTGAAGCTTTCTTT
CASNLDRGPDTEAFF
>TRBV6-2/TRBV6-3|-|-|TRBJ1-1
TGTGCCAGCAGTTACTCGGCCTCTGGGAGGGTTCCTGAAGCTTTCTTT
CASSYSASGRVPEAFF
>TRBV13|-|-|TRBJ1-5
TGTGCCAGCAGCTTAGGCAGCAGGGGCCTTCAGCCCCAGCATTTT
CASSLGSRGLQPQHF
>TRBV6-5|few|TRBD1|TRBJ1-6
TGTGCCAGCACGGACAGGTCATCGTATTCACCCCTCCACTTT
CASTDRSSYSPLHF
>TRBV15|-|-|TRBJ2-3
TGTGCCACCAGCAAGTATACATTGACAGATACGCAGTATTTT
CATSKYTLTDTQYF
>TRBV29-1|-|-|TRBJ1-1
TGCAGCGTTTTGACAGGAATGACTGAAGCTTTCTTT
CSVLTGMTEAFF
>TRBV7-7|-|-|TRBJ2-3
TGTGCTAGCAGCTTAGGGGTTAGCGTCACAGATACGCAGTATTTT
CASSLGVSVTDTQYF
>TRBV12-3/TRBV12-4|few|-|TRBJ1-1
TGTGCCAGCAGGCTCGGGGGGTACACTGAAGCTTTCTTT
CASRLGGYTEAFF
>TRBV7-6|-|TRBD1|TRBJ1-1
TGTGCCAGCAGCCCTAACCGGGACAGGGACGAAGCTTTCTTT
CASSPNRDRDEAFF
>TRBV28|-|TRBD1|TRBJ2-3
TGTGCCAGCAGTACTTACCAGGGGGCAGTGACGCAGTATTTT
CASSTYQGAVTQYF
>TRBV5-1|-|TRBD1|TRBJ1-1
TGCGCCAGCAGCACCTACAGGGGTGAGAGCACTGAAGCTTTCTTT
CASSTYRGESTEAFF
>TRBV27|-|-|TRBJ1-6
TGTGCCAGCAGTTCGTATAATTCACCCCTCCACTTT
CASSSYNSPLHF
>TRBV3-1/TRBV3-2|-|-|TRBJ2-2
TGTGCCAGCAGCCAAGAGCGAGCCATCACCGGGGAGCTGTTTTTT
CASSQERAITGELFF
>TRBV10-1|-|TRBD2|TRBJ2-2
TGCGCCAGCTCGGGACTAGCGGCGAACACCGGGGAGCTGTTTTTT
CASSGLAANTGELFF
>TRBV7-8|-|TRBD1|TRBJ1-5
TGTGCCAGCAGCCCCCGGGACAGGGAGGGGCCCCAGCATTTT
CASSPRDREGPQHF
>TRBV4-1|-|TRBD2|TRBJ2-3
TGCGCCAGCAGCCATCGTCTAGCGGGATTCACAGATACGCAGTATTTT
CASSHRLAGFTDTQYF